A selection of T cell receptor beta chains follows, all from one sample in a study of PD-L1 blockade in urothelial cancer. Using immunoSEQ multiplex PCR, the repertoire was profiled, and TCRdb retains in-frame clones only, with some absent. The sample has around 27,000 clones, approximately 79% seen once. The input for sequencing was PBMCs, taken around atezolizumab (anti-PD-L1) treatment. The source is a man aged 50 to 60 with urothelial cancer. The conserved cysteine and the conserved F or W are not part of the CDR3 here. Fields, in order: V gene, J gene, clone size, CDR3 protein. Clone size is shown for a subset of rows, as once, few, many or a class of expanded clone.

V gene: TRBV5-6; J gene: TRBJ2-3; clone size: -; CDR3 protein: ASAGVGTDTQY
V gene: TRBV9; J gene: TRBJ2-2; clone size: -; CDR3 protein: ASSVTSGHTGELF
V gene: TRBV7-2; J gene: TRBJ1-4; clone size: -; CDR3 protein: ASSLVGGGTNEKLF
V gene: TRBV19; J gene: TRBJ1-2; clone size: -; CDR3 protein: ASSIDPRAFYT
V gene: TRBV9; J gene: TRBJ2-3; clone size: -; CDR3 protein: ASSGRTRSSTDTQY
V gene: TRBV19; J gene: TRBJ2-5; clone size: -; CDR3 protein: ASSAGTGATTQY
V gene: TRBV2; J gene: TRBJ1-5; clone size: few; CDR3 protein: ASTAGTGGGQPQH
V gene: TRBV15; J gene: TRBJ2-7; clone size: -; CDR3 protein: ATSRDQRGYEQY
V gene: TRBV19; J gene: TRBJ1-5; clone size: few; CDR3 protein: ASSISGTGQGALKRYMGNQPQH
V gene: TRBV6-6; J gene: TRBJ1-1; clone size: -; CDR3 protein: ASRPDRDGTEAF
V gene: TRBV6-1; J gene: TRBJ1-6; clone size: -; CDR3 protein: ASSDIPGQGKSPLH
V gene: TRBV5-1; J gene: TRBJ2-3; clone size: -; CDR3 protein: ASSLSAGGRDTQY
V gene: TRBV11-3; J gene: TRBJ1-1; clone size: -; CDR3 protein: ASSPRTGGSEAF
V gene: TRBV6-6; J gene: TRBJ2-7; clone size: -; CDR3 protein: ASSYELRVEQY
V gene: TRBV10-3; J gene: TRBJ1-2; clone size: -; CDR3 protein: AIRGPDRAPNLNYGYT
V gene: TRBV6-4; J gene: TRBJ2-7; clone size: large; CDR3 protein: ASSDSHSGGREQY
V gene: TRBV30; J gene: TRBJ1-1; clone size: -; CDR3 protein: AWSVLETGGFGSEAF
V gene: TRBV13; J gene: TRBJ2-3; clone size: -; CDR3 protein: ASSRLRLETRNTDTQY
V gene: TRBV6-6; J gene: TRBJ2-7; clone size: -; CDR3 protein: ASRKSGLAGGEQY
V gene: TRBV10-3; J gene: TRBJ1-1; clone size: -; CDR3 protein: AISEGTGDLTYTEAF
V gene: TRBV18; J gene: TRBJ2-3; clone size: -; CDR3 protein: ASSAAEASSSTDTQY
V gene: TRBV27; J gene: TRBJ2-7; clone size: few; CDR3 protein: ASSLGRYYEQY
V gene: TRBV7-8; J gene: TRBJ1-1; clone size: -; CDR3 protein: ASSLGGAGGGNTEAF
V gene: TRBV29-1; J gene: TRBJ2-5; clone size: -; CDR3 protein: SVAGTSGQETQY
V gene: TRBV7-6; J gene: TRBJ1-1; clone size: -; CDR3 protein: ASSPTEKNTEAF
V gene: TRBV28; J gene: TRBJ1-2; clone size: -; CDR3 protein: ASSFEDRANYGYT
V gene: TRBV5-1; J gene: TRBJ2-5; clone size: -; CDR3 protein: ASSFRTSQETQY
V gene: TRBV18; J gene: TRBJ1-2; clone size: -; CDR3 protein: ASSPLEGADYGYT
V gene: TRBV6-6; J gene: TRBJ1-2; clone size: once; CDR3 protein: ASRTSGQGSPYGYT
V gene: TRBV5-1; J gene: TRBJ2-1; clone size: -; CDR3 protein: ASSLASGGTYNEQF
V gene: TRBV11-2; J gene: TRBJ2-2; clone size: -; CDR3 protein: ASRLAGAPRTGELF
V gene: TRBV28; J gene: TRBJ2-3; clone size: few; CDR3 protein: ASTGDYTDTQY
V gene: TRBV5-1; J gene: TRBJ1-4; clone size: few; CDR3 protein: ASSLSPRGDANEKLF
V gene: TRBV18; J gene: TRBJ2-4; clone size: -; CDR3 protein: ASSLGLAVLGNIQY
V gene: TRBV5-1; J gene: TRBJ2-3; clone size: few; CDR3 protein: ASSLGALGGVTDTQY
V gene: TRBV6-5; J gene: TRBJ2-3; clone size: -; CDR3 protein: ASSSPGGPTDTQY
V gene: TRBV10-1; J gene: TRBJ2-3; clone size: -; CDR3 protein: ASSGGQVSDTQY
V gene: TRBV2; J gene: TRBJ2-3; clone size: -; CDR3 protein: ANLIAGATDTQY
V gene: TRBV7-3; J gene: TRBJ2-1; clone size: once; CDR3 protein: ASSLNSGRADEQF
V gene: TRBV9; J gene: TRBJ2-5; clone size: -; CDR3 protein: ASSVSGHHRETQY
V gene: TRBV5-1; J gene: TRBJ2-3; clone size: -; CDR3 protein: ASSLGAGGADTQY
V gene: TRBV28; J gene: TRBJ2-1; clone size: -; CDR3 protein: ASSLGFGASGNEQF
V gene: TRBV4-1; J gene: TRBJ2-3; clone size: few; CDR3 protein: ASSQSSGPGTDTQY
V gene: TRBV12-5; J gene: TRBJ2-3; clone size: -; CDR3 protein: ASVGRGTDTQY
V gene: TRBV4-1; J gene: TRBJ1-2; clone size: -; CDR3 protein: ASSHPNTGGYGYT
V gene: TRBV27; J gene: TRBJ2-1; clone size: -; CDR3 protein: ASSDQGPYNEQF
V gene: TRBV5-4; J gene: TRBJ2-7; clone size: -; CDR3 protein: ASSFGQTMEGEQY